This record covers a single T cell receptor (beta chain). Data came from immunoSEQ multiplex PCR; TCRdb stores just in-frame clones and leaves some out. Altogether fewer than 400,000 clones are present, roughly nine tenths being singletons, with the ten largest covering roughly 5.2%. Adults between about 18 and 95 years of age took part from 24 US areas. Self-reported history from a screening survey and questionnaire set each donor's cohort. The sample belongs to a study of blood T cell repertoires in COVID-19. Study in general: From the United States, Italy and Spain came samples of acute and convalescent COVID-19. Nucleic acid was either cDNA or gDNA, and it came from T cells, B-cell-depleted T cells, or PBMCs.

This TCR derives from a man aged 55 to 70 who had recovered from COVID-19. Sequencing used PBMCs or T cells enriched from blood (not recorded which).

The CDR3: CASSFDMGSYEQYF. The CDR3 DNA follows: TGTGCCAGCAGCTTCGACATGGGCTCCTACGAGCAGTACTTC. The rearrangement links TRBV5-4 to TRBJ2-7; D is uncertain. V was clipped by 2 bases and J by 0 bases, with 9 bases between them. Germline CDR1 and CDR2: SGHNT and YYREEE (reference sequence). CDR3 length: 14 residues.